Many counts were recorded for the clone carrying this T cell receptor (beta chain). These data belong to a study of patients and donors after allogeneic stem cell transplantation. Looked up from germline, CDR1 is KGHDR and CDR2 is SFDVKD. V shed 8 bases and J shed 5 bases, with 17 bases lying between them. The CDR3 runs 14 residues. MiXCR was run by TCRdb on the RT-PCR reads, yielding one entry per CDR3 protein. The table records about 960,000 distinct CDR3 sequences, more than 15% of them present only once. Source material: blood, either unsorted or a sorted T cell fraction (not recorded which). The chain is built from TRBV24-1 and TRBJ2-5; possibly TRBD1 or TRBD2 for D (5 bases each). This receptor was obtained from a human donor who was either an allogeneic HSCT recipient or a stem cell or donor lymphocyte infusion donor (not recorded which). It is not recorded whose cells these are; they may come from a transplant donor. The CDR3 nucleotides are TGTGCCACCAAATCTTCCTCTCGGGACGAGACCCAGTACTTC. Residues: CATKSSSRDETQYF.